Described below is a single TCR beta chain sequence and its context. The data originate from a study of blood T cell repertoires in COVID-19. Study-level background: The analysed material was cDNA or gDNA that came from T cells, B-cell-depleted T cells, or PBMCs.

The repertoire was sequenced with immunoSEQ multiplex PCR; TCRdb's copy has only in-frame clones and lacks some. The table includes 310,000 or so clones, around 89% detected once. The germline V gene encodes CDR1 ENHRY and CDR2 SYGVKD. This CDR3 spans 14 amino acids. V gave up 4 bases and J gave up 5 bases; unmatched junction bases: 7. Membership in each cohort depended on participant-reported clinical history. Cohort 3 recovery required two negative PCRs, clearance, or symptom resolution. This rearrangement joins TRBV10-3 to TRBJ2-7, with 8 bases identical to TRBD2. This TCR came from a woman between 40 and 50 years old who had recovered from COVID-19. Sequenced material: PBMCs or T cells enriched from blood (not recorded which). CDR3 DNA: TGTGCCATCAGTGTAGGGACTAGGACGGACGAGCAGTACTTC. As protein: CAISVGTRTDEQYF.